Listed below are T cell receptor beta chains from one sample, sequenced in a study of T cell repertoires in cytomegalovirus infection. Each CDR3 protein is one row after TCRdb ran MiXCR on the reads. The data hold approximately 550,000 distinct CDR3 sequences, with approximately 15% observed a single time. Sequenced input: CD8+ T cells from PBMCs. The receptors were sampled from a human donor in good health (CMV status not recorded). Some clones in this sample may be carry-over from other donors' samples. Each CDR3 is given with its conserved first and last residue. Expanded clones are given a class, and other clones once, few, many or no size at all.

abundance: .; v_gene: TRBV30; CDR3aa: CAWSSGRADTQYF
abundance: many; v_gene: TRBV11-2; CDR3aa: CASSSWTGGSSYNSPLHF
abundance: many; v_gene: TRBV4-1; CDR3aa: CASSQDSHEQYF
abundance: .; v_gene: TRBV4-2; CDR3aa: CASSQETSGRASDTQYF
abundance: few; v_gene: TRBV29-1; CDR3aa: CSVDGVAGDHTYEQYF
abundance: few; v_gene: TRBV9; CDR3aa: CASSALAQGRGYGYTF
abundance: many; v_gene: TRBV7-9; CDR3aa: CASSPWTSRTDTQYF
abundance: many; v_gene: TRBV12-3/TRBV12-4; CDR3aa: CASTGNMNTEAFF
abundance: .; v_gene: TRBV20-1; CDR3aa: CSAREAGEDEQYF
abundance: few; v_gene: TRBV19; CDR3aa: CAIRLAGTGELFF
abundance: few; v_gene: TRBV12-3/TRBV12-4; CDR3aa: CASSSATSGGAGTQYF
abundance: few; v_gene: TRBV20-1; CDR3aa: CSARDGARNTEAFF
abundance: few; v_gene: TRBV6-1; CDR3aa: CASSEGEGPWQPQHF
abundance: many; v_gene: TRBV7-3; CDR3aa: CASSLRGGGTVYGYTF
abundance: many; v_gene: TRBV5-1; CDR3aa: CASSLAGGEQYF
abundance: many; v_gene: TRBV6-1; CDR3aa: CASSGSRGYPLHF
abundance: many; v_gene: TRBV19; CDR3aa: CASSIGAYDFYNEQFF
abundance: .; v_gene: TRBV20-1; CDR3aa: CSGRGSGRAYEQYF
abundance: many; v_gene: TRBV19; CDR3aa: CASSIAKRNTEAFF
abundance: .; v_gene: TRBV7-9; CDR3aa: CASSLDSTSGRRETQYF
abundance: .; v_gene: TRBV12-3/TRBV12-4; CDR3aa: CATTYTTGTMNTEAFF
abundance: .; v_gene: TRBV5-1; CDR3aa: CASSLVEGLTNEQFF
abundance: many; v_gene: TRBV7-3; CDR3aa: CASSLTGTSGDNEQFF
abundance: .; v_gene: TRBV9; CDR3aa: CASSVAGGPDGELFF
abundance: few; v_gene: TRBV30; CDR3aa: CAWSVRRGQGEKLFF
abundance: few; v_gene: TRBV28; CDR3aa: CASGYWTRGAETQYF
abundance: many; v_gene: TRBV5-6; CDR3aa: CASSLGVTGELFF
abundance: few; v_gene: TRBV25-1; CDR3aa: CASSVTGQRLF
abundance: many; v_gene: TRBV10-3; CDR3aa: CASRDSGSYNEQFF
abundance: many; v_gene: TRBV11-1; CDR3aa: CASSLGTGLEGSDEQFF
abundance: many; v_gene: TRBV12-3/TRBV12-4; CDR3aa: CASSSYRGLNYEQYF
abundance: .; v_gene: TRBV28; CDR3aa: CASMRWGLDYEQYF
abundance: many; v_gene: TRBV7-8; CDR3aa: CASSFGARYEQYF
abundance: many; v_gene: TRBV27; CDR3aa: CASFSGYNEQFF
abundance: .; v_gene: TRBV28; CDR3aa: CASSLIESGYTF
abundance: .; v_gene: TRBV7-9; CDR3aa: CASSGQGLSGYTF
abundance: few; v_gene: TRBV27; CDR3aa: CASSDGTGGRTEAFF
abundance: few; v_gene: TRBV28; CDR3aa: CASRLADYTDTQYF
abundance: many; v_gene: TRBV19; CDR3aa: CASSIIGRGRNDTEAFF
abundance: few; v_gene: TRBV19; CDR3aa: CASSIGGVPLHF
abundance: once; v_gene: TRBV13; CDR3aa: CASSKRDQPQHF
abundance: few; v_gene: TRBV19; CDR3aa: CATMQGGRGYTF
abundance: many; v_gene: TRBV7-9; CDR3aa: CASSEGQGNTAKNIQYF
abundance: few; v_gene: TRBV20-1; CDR3aa: CSARQPGSLNTDTQYF
abundance: .; v_gene: TRBV24-1; CDR3aa: CATSDLQGYSTDTQYF